The clone carrying this T cell receptor (beta chain) was picked up many times. The data are from a study of T cells in Graves' hyperthyroidism and ophthalmopathy. Amplification of TCR beta CDR3 regions was performed using RNA transcripts as template. When the TCR CDR3 underwent first-round RT-PCR, the HTBI primer set was used. A single record per CDR3 protein comes from TCRdb applying MiXCR to the multiplex PCR reads. The table has a few hundred thousand distinct CDR3 sequences, approximately 25% seen once. This CDR3 region has 13 residues. The germline V and J ends were trimmed by 8 bases and 3 bases, with 11 bases remaining between them. CDR1 is SNHLY and CDR2 is FYNNEI in the germline V gene.

Sequencing was carried out using blood. The TCR was taken from a man aged 45-65 years with Graves' hyperthyroidism. V is TRBV2 and J is TRBJ2-1, with D perhaps matching TRBD2 (6 bases). This CDR3 reads CASLLALYNEQFF. In DNA, the CDR3 is TGTGCCAGCCTACTAGCTCTCTACAATGAGCAGTTCTTC.